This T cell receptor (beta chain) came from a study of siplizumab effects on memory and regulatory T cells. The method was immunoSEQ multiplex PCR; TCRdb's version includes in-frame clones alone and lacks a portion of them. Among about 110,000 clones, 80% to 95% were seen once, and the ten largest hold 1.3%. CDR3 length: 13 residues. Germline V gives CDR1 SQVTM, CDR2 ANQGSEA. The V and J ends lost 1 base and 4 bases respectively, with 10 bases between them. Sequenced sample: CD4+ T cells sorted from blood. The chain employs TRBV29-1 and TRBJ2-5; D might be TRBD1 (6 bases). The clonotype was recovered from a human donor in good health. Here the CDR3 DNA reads TGCAGCGTTGAAGTCGGCAGGGGAGAGACCCAGTACTTC. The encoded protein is CSVEVGRGETQYF.